The sequence of this T cell receptor (beta chain) was determined in a study of ipilimumab plus nivolumab after autologous stem cell transplantation. This table comes from immunoSEQ multiplex PCR, and its TCRdb copy is limited to in-frame clones, with some not included. The repertoire holds approximately 9,800 clones, with 78% as singletons. This clone has only a few counts. The CDR3 totals 11 residues. CDR1 and CDR2 from the germline V gene are MNHEY and SVGAGI. After removal of 4 bases from V and 11 bases from J, the junction contained 4 bases not matched to a gene. This chain uses TRBV6-5 with TRBJ1-1, with 7 nucleotides matching TRBD1. The clonotype originates from a male donor with diffuse large B-cell lymphoma. The input for sequencing was PBMCs, taken in a trial of ipilimumab plus nivolumab as post-transplant consolidation. The CDR3: CASSSGQEAFF. CDR3 nucleotide sequence: TGTGCCAGCAGTTCTGGACAGGAGGCTTTCTTT.